Each of the 31 T cell receptor beta chains below was sequenced from the same sample in a study of T cell changes during pregnancy in multiple sclerosis. This table comes from immunoSEQ multiplex PCR, and its TCRdb copy is limited to in-frame clones, with some not included. The sample has tens of thousands of clones, over 80% seen once. The sequencing here drew on CD4+ T cells from peripheral blood mononuclear cells, taken before pregnancy. These receptor sequences come from a female donor with multiple sclerosis, enrolled in a pregnancy study.

V is TRBV2 and J is TRBJ2-1, with 7 positions matching TRBD2. This CDR3 is built from 17 residues. V lost 4 bases and J lost 0; bases outside the gene matches: 9. Looked up from germline, CDR1 is SNHLY and CDR2 is FYNNEI. Written as DNA, the CDR3 is TGTGCCAGCAGTGCATGGGGACTACCGAACTCCTACAATGAGCAGTTCTTC. Its translation is CASSAWGLPNSYNEQFF.

The V and J genes are TRBV6-1 and TRBJ2-3; 7 positions match TRBD2. The CDR3 is 14 amino acids. Germline loops: CDR1 MNHNS, CDR2 SASEGT. The V gene end was trimmed by 6 bases and the J gene end by 0 bases; junction bases not matched to a gene: 3. The CDR3, as DNA: TGTGCCAGCAGCGCTAGCGGCAGCACAGATACGCAGTATTTT. The encoded protein is CASSASGSTDTQYF.

The chain joins TRBV7-8 to TRBJ2-2, with TRBD1 matching 8 bases. This CDR3 has 17 amino acids. V was pared by 3 bases and J by 7 bases, with 13 bases of the junction left unmatched. Germline V gives CDR1 SGHVS, CDR2 FQNEAQ. CDR3 DNA: TGTGCCAGCAGCTTCTACCTCGGACAGGGAGGTAACGGGGAGCTGTTTTTT. Its protein is CASSFYLGQGGNGELFF.

This clone showed up just once. The chain is built from TRBV7-9 and TRBJ2-3; tentatively, D is TRBD2 (6 bases). In germline, CDR1 is SEHNR, CDR2 FQNEAQ (reference sequence). The CDR3 contains 17 residues. Deletions cut 2 bases from V and 4 bases from J, with 19 bases between. The CDR3 coding sequence is TGTGCCAGCAGCTTACTTCCAGGGCTAGCGAGCCCAGATACGCAGTATTTT. As protein: CASSLLPGLASPDTQYF.

J is TRBJ2-2 and V is TRBV2; 8 bases match TRBD1. The germline gives CDR1 SNHLY, CDR2 FYNNEI. The CDR3 is made up of 14 amino acids. The V gene end was trimmed by 8 bases and the J gene end by 3 bases; junction bases not matched to a gene: 5. In DNA form, the CDR3 reads TGTGCCAGCCGCAGGGGGCAGGACACCGGGGAGCTGTTTTTT. Translation gives CASRRGQDTGELFF.

J is TRBJ2-5 and V is TRBV7-8; 7 nucleotides match TRBD2. CDR1 is SGHVS and CDR2 is FQNEAQ in the germline V gene. The CDR3 has 20 amino acids. V lost 0 bases and J lost 5; bases outside the gene matches: 21. The CDR3 sequence is CASSLAPPGLRGGSRETQYF. CDR3 coding DNA: TGTGCCAGCAGCTTAGCTCCCCCAGGGTTACGTGGCGGGAGTCGGGAGACCCAGTACTTC.

The chain links TRBV30 to TRBJ1-4; 9 nucleotides align to TRBD1. J gave up 16 bases and V 3 bases, and 9 bases lay outside the gene matches. CDR3 size: 12 residues. CDR1 GTSNPN and CDR2 SVGIG come from the germline V gene (reference sequence). As DNA, the CDR3 is TGTGCCTGGAGCACCGGGACAGGGTATAAGTTTTTT. This translates into CAWSTGTGYKFF.

V is TRBV7-2 and J is TRBJ2-2; 7 positions agree with TRBD2. V shed 5 bases, J shed 4 bases, and the junction held 7 bases outside the gene matches. The CDR3 runs to 15 residues. The germline V gene has CDR1 SGHTA and CDR2 FQGNSA. The CDR3 nucleotides are TGTGCCAGCAGCAAAAGCGGGATGGGCACCGGGGAGCTGTTTTTT. It translates to CASSKSGMGTGELFF.

This clone was detected a few times. The rearrangement joins TRBV2 to TRBJ1-5; D is perhaps TRBD1 (6 bases). V lost 6 bases and J 6 bases, leaving 15 bases between the germline ends. Germline V CDR1 and CDR2: SNHLY, FYNNEI. This CDR3 contains 14 residues. The CDR3 DNA is TGTGCCAGCAGCTCGGGACAAGGTAGTCAGCCCCAGCATTTT. Translating it yields CASSSGQGSQPQHF. Full variable domain (remainder filled in from reference TRBV2 and TRBJ1-5): EPEVTQTPSHQVTQMGQEVILRCVPISNHLYFYWYRQILGQKVEFLVSFYNNEISEKSEIFDDQFSVERPDGSNFTLKIRSTKLEDSAMYFCASSSGQGSQPQHFGDGTRLSIL.

The chain uses TRBV30 and TRBJ2-1; D is uncertain. V lost 4 bases and J 0 bases, leaving 4 bases between the germline ends. Germline V gene data show CDR1 as GTSNPN and CDR2 as SVGIG (reference sequence). This CDR3 spans 12 amino acids. CDR3 loop: CAWTHSYNEQFF. CDR3 sequence (DNA): TGTGCCTGGACCCACTCCTACAATGAGCAGTTCTTC.

The chain combines TRBV30 with TRBJ1-5; 8 bases agree with TRBD1. The CDR3 has 13 residues. Germline CDR1 and CDR2: GTSNPN and SVGIG (reference sequence). The ends lost 5 bases at V and 4 bases at J; junction bases unmatched: 4. In DNA, the CDR3 is TGTGCCTGGGGACAGGGCATTAATCAGCCCCAGCATTTT. Translating it yields CAWGQGINQPQHF.

V gene TRBV5-4 combines with J gene TRBJ1-1; D not resolved. The CDR3 runs 15 residues. CDR1 is SGHNT, CDR2 YYREEE, per germline (reference sequence). Between the trimmed V and J ends, which lost 5 bases and 0 bases, there was a span of 14 bases. In DNA form, the CDR3 reads TGTGCCAGCAGGGTCGGTGGCAGGCTGAACACTGAAGCTTTCTTT. This codes for CASRVGGRLNTEAFF.

The chain recombines TRBV9 with TRBJ2-1, with 11 positions matching TRBD2. After removal of 4 bases from V and 4 bases from J, the junction contained 7 bases not matched to a gene. The CDR3 has 16 residues. Germline V gene data show CDR1 as SGDLS and CDR2 as YYNGEE. CDR3 coding DNA: TGTGCCAGCAGCCTCCCGGGACTAGCGGCTTACAATGAGCAGTTCTTC. Encoded protein: CASSLPGLAAYNEQFF.

The chain joins TRBV5-5 to TRBJ2-7; 7 bases map to TRBD2. The CDR3 spans 16 residues. V lost 0 bases to trimming and J lost 5 bases; unmatched junction nucleotides: 11. Germline-derived CDR1 and CDR2 are SGHKS and YYEKEE (reference sequence). CDR3: CASSLVRPRGDHEQYF. CDR3 coding DNA: TGTGCCAGCAGCTTGGTTAGGCCTCGGGGGGACCACGAGCAGTACTTC.

This clone was seen more than once but under ten times. The chain links TRBV30 to TRBJ2-5; D is unresolved. Germline V gene data show CDR1 as GTSNPN and CDR2 as SVGIG (reference sequence). The CDR3 runs to 12 residues. V was trimmed by 4 bases and J by 0 bases, leaving 6 bases between them. Here the CDR3 DNA reads TGTGCCTGGAATAACAACCAAGAGACCCAGTACTTC. Translating gives CAWNNNQETQYF.

The rearrangement links TRBV5-4 to TRBJ1-2; 9 bases match TRBD1. CDR1 is SGHNT and CDR2 is YYREEE in the germline V gene (reference sequence). Germline trimming cut 2 bases from V and 7 bases from J; bases unmatched to any gene: 3. The CDR3 is 13 amino acids. Here the CDR3 DNA reads TGTGCCAGCAGCTTACAGGGGGCGCCTGGCTACACCTTC. Its translation: CASSLQGAPGYTF. Variable domain in full (rest from reference TRBV5-4 and TRBJ1-2): ETGVTQSPTHLIKTRGQQVTLRCSSQSGHNTVSWYQQALGQGPQFIFQYYREEENGRGNFPPRFSGLQFPNYSSELNVNALELDDSALYLCASSLQGAPGYTFGSGTRLTVV.

The chain recombines TRBV19 with TRBJ1-6; D unresolved. Germline assignment: CDR1 LNHDA and CDR2 SQIVND (reference sequence). The V gene lost 7 bases and the J gene lost 7 bases, with 17 bases spanning the gap. The CDR3 is 15 amino acids. CDR3 DNA: TGTGCCAGTACTGGCGGGGTGGGGATGAATTCACCCCTCCACTTT. Amino acids: CASTGGVGMNSPLHF.

The chain is built from TRBV28 and TRBJ1-1; D gene uncertain. The CDR3 has 15 amino acids. Germline CDR1 reads MDHEN; CDR2 reads SYDVKM. The ends were cut back, 5 bases at V and 0 bases at J, with 13 bases in the middle. The CDR3 sequence: CASSPPAAMNTEAFF. DNA of the CDR3: TGTGCCAGCAGTCCCCCCGCGGCCATGAACACTGAAGCTTTCTTT.

Here the CDR3 DNA reads TGTGCCAGCAGCTTAGGGACGGGACAGGGAATGTATGGCTACACCTTC. It encodes CASSLGTGQGMYGYTF. This sequence joins TRBV7-9 and TRBJ1-2, with 9 bases aligning to TRBD1. V dropped 1 base and J dropped 5; count of bases not matched to a gene: 8. Germline-derived CDR1 and CDR2 are SEHNR and FQNEAQ (reference sequence). The CDR3 extends over 16 amino acids. Full variable domain (missing parts from reference TRBV7-9 and TRBJ1-2): DTGVSQNPRHKITKRGQNVTFRCDPISEHNRLYWYRQTLGQGPEFLTYFQNEAQLEKSRLLSDRFSAERPKGSFSTLEIQRTEQGDSAMYLCASSLGTGQGMYGYTFGSGTRLTVV.

Only a few counts were recorded for this clone. The chain uses TRBV29-1 and TRBJ1-1; D is perhaps TRBD1 (6 bases). Looked up from germline, CDR1 is SQVTM and CDR2 is ANQGSEA. The CDR3 is 14 residues long. Trimming removed 7 bases from V and 0 bases from J, with 15 bases in between. In DNA form, the CDR3 reads TGCAGCGCTGAGGCAGGGGTTATGAACACTGAAGCTTTCTTT. It codes for CSAEAGVMNTEAFF.

The V call is TRBV19, the J call TRBJ1-5, with TRBD1 matching over 7 bases. This CDR3 contains 18 residues. From germline, CDR1 is LNHDA and CDR2 SQIVND (reference sequence). V lost 3 bases and J lost 0; bases outside the gene matches: 11. CDR3 sequence reads: CASSIRRDSVSSNQPQHF. CDR3 sequence (DNA): TGTGCCAGTAGTATCCGCCGGGACAGTGTGAGTAGCAATCAGCCCCAGCATTTT.

CDR3 coding DNA: TGTGCCAGCAGCTTAGAGGGGACCAGGGGCGGGGAGCTGTTTTTT. This codes for CASSLEGTRGGELFF. This chain uses TRBV11-3 with TRBJ2-2, with a possible D match to TRBD1 (6 bases). V was clipped by 0 bases and J by 7 bases, with 12 bases between them. The V gene's germline CDR1 is SGHNT and CDR2 YENEEA. This CDR3 region has 15 residues.

The rearrangement uses TRBV27 and TRBJ1-4; 7 positions agree with TRBD1. This CDR3 contains 15 residues. The J segment lost 10 bases and the V segment lost 2 bases, leaving 10 bases of the junction unmatched. Germline values: CDR1 MNHEY, CDR2 SMNVEV (reference sequence). This CDR3 is CASSLTPGTERKLFF. The CDR3, as DNA: TGTGCCAGCAGTTTAACCCCAGGGACAGAAAGAAAACTGTTTTTT.

This clone was observed a handful of times. V and J are TRBV5-1 and TRBJ1-2; 10 bases align to TRBD1. Trimming cost V 4 bases and J 6 bases; bases outside gene matches: 3. There are 13 residues in the CDR3. Germline CDR1 is SGHRS and CDR2 is YFSETQ. CDR3 protein: CASSKGQGDGYTF. Here the CDR3 DNA reads TGCGCCAGCAGCAAAGGACAGGGGGATGGCTACACCTTC.

The chain couples TRBV5-5 to TRBJ2-5, with 7 nucleotides matching TRBD1. The V and J ends lost 5 bases and 1 base, in that order; junction bases with no gene match: 2. The CDR3 runs 13 residues. Germline V CDR1 and CDR2: SGHKS, YYEKEE (reference sequence). The CDR3 DNA sequence: TGTGCCAGCAGATGGACAGGCCAAGAGACCCAGTACTTC. This codes for CASRWTGQETQYF.

V gene TRBV15 combines with J gene TRBJ2-1; 8 nucleotides line up with TRBD2. Per the germline V gene, CDR1 is LNHNV and CDR2 is YYDKDF (reference sequence). The CDR3 runs 17 residues. Unmatched junction bases numbered 11, after V lost 3 bases and J lost 4 bases. The CDR3 sequence: CATSRPWGAGVYNEQFF. CDR3 sequence (DNA): TGTGCCACCAGCAGGCCTTGGGGAGCGGGAGTTTACAATGAGCAGTTCTTC.

The chain recombines TRBV7-2 with TRBJ1-1, with no clear D. The V end was cut by 2 bases, the J end by 4 bases, with 14 bases between. The CDR3 is 15 residues long. Germline V gene sequence: CDR1 SGHTA, CDR2 FQGNSA. In DNA form, the CDR3 reads TGTGCCAGCAGCTTAAAGTCGGGAGGGAGCACTGAAGCTTTCTTT. It specifies CASSLKSGGSTEAFF.

The V and J genes are TRBV7-2 and TRBJ2-7; the D is unclear. Trimming removed 1 base from V and 6 bases from J, with 16 bases in between. Germline lookup yields CDR1 SGHTA and CDR2 FQGNSA. CDR3 length equals 15 residues. CDR3 coding DNA: TGTGCCAGCAGCTTAGGACGAGTCAGCGTAGGCGAGCAGTACTTC. Encoded protein: CASSLGRVSVGEQYF.

The rearrangement uses TRBV7-3 and TRBJ2-2, with a weak D call TRBD1 (6 bases). Germline loops: CDR1 SGHTA, CDR2 FQGTGA. This CDR3 is 17 amino acids long. The V and J ends lost 5 bases and 4 bases respectively, with 20 bases between them. The CDR3 DNA reads as TGTGCCAGCAGCCCCCCTGGGGCAGGGGTTACCACCGGGGAGCTGTTTTTT. Translating it yields CASSPPGAGVTTGELFF.

The chain employs TRBV7-2 and TRBJ1-6, with D unclear. Germline lookup yields CDR1 SGHTA and CDR2 FQGNSA. The CDR3 sequence is 14 residues long. Trimming left V 3 bases short and J 7 bases short, with 10 bases between. CDR3 nucleotide sequence: TGTGCCAGCAGCTTGCAGGATGACAATTCACCCCTCCACTTT. Amino acids: CASSLQDDNSPLHF.

The chain combines TRBV2 with TRBJ1-2; 9 bases align to TRBD1. This CDR3 comprises 16 residues. V lost 6 bases and J lost 0; bases outside the gene matches: 8. CDR1 and CDR2 (germline): SNHLY, FYNNEI. The CDR3 protein is CASSRDRVVANYGYTF. The CDR3 bases are TGTGCCAGCAGCCGGGACAGGGTGGTTGCTAACTATGGCTACACCTTC. The full variable domain, in which reference TRBV2 and TRBJ1-2 provide the parts outside the CDR3, is EPEVTQTPSHQVTQMGQEVILRCVPISNHLYFYWYRQILGQKVEFLVSFYNNEISEKSEIFDDQFSVERPDGSNFTLKIRSTKLEDSAMYFCASSRDRVVANYGYTFGSGTRLTVV.